What follows describes a single TCR beta chain. Looked up from germline, CDR1 is SQVTM and CDR2 is ANQGSEA. J gave up 12 bases and V 8 bases, and 21 bases lay outside the gene matches. The CDR3 loop spans 15 amino acids. A modified ARM-PCR protocol with three rounds of nested PCR amplified TCRbeta. TCRdb recomputed calls from the multiplex PCR reads with MiXCR, one row per CDR3 protein. This sample has approximately 75,000 distinct CDR3 sequences, with 60% to 85% found just once. The template was RNA from unsorted bulk tissue. The source of the sample is a study of tumor and adjacent non-tumor tissue in lung cancer.

The source of this sequence is a woman between 50 and 59 years old with non-small cell lung cancer. The chain carries TRBV29-1 and TRBJ2-2; 7 nucleotides line up with TRBD1. The sample consisted of lung tumor tissue. CDR3 amino acids: CSIGGQGVGTVKLFF. The CDR3 DNA reads as TGCAGCATTGGGGGTCAGGGGGTAGGGACCGTGAAGCTGTTTTTT.